This T cell receptor (beta chain) was identified during a study of T cell responses to AZD1222 COVID-19 vaccine. This CDR3 comprises 17 residues. J lost 3 bases, V lost 3 bases, and 9 bases had no gene match. From germline, CDR1 is KGHSH and CDR2 LQKENI. The study, taken as a whole, reports: After the peak T cell response, and only then, were repertoires sampled.

A single count supports this clone. No antigen is known for it. The table came from immunoSEQ multiplex PCR; TCRdb's copy has only in-frame clones and leaves some out. The table has about 150,000 clones, roughly nine tenths seen once. The input for sequencing was peripheral blood, taken on day 0 of MenACWY control vaccination. The chain employs TRBV18 and TRBJ1-1; TRBD1 agrees at 11 bases. The clonotype was recovered from an adult in good health. CDR3 coding DNA: TGTGCCAGCTCACCTATCATGGACAGGGGGCTTTACACTGAAGCTTTCTTT. Its translation is CASSPIMDRGLYTEAFF.